The sequence of this T cell receptor (beta chain) was determined in a study of molecular identifiers for immune sequencing clone quantification. Study summary: Replicates involved a five-way split of RNA from around 20,000 or 99,000 naive CD8 cells, with sequencing of four.

As previously described, bulk TCR libraries were made using listed TCR primers. TCRdb recomputed calls from the PCR reads with MiXCR, one row per CDR3 protein. Of under 350,000 distinct CDR3 sequences listed, 24% are singletons. With V trimmed by 5 bases and J by 6 bases, 4 bases remained unmatched. Germline CDR1 reads SGHVS; CDR2 reads FNYEAQ. The CDR3 has 12 residues. Sorted naive CD8 T cells were those defined as CD8+CD4-CCR7+CD45RA+. What was sequenced was naive CD8+ T cells from blood, with Jurkat cell RNA spiked in. Subset defined: FACS-sorted CD8+CD4-CCR7+CD45RA+ naive T cells. The receptor was derived from a human donor in good health. Some libraries in this study had Jurkat cell RNA spiked in. The chain couples TRBV7-6 to TRBJ2-7, with TRBD1 matching 7 bases. CDR3 sequence reads: CASSKQGSEQYF. The CDR3 bases are TGTGCCAGCAGCAAACAGGGGTCCGAGCAGTACTTC.